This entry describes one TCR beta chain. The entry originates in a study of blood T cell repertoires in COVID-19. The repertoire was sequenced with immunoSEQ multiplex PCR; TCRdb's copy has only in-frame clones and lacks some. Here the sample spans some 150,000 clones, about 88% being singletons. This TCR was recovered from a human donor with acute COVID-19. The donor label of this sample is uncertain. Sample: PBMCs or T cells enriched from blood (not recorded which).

The CDR3 coding sequence is TGTGCCATCAGTGAGTCAACGGGGAACGGCTACACCTTC. It yields the protein CAISESTGNGYTF. The chain combines TRBV10-3 with TRBJ1-2; the D is unclear. Trimming shortened V by 0 bases and J by 8 bases, and 10 bases separated the two germline ends. There are 13 residues in the CDR3. Germline lookup yields CDR1 ENHRY and CDR2 SYGVKD.